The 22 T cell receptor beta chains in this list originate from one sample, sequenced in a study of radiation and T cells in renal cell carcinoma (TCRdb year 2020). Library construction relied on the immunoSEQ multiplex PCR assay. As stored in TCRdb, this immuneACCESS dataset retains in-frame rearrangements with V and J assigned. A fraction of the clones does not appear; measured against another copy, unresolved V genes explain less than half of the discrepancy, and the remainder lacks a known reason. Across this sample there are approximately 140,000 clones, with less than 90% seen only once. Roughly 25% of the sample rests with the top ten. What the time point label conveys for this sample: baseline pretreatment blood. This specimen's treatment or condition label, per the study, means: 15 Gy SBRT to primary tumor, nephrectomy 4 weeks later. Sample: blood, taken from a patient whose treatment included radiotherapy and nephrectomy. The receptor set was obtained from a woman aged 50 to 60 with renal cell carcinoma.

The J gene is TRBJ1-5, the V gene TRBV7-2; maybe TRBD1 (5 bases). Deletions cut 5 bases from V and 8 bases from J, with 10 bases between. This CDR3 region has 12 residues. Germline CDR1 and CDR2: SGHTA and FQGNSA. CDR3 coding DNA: TGTGCCAGCAGCGCAACAGGAGAGCCCCAGCATTTT. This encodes CASSATGEPQHF.

CDR3 region: CASSLVKDRGARGIGYTF. The CDR3 DNA follows: TGTGCCAGCAGCTTGGTTAAGGACAGGGGGGCCAGGGGTATTGGCTACACCTTC. V and J are TRBV5-6 and TRBJ1-2; 10 bases line up with TRBD1. V shed 0 bases, J shed 7 bases, and the junction held 15 bases outside the gene matches. Germline lookup yields CDR1 SGHDT and CDR2 YYEEEE. This CDR3 spans 18 amino acids. The whole variable domain, filled in from reference TRBV5-6 and TRBJ1-2, reads DAGVTQSPTHLIKTRGQQVTLRCSPKSGHDTVSWYQQALGQGPQFIFQYYEEEERQRGNFPDRFSGHQFPNYSSELNVNALLLGDSALYLCASSLVKDRGARGIGYTFGSGTRLTVV.

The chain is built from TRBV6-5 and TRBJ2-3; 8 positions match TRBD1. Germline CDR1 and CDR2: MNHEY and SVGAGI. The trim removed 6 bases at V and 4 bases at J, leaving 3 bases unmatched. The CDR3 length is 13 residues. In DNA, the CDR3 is TGTGCCAGCAGCCGGGACAGGCCAGATACGCAGTATTTT. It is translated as CASSRDRPDTQYF.

The CDR3 region has the DNA TGTGCCAGCATCGACAGGGGCCGTCAGGGAAACACCATATATTTT. Translation gives CASIDRGRQGNTIYF. The chain links TRBV6-5 to TRBJ1-3; 8 positions match TRBD1. CDR1 is MNHEY, CDR2 SVGAGI, per germline. The CDR3 spans 15 residues. The V segment lost 7 bases and the J segment 4 bases; nucleotides outside the gene matches: 9.

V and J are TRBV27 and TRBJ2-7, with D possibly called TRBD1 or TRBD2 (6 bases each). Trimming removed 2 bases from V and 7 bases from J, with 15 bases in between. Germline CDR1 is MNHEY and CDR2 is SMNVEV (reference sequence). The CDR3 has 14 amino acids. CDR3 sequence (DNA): TGTGCCAGCAGTTTACGACAGGAGGGAGGAGAGCAGTACTTC. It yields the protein CASSLRQEGGEQYF.

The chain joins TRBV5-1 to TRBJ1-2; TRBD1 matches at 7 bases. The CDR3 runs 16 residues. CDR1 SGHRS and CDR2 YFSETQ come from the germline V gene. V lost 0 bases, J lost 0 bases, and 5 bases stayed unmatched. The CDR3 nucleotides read TGCGCCAGCAGCTTGGGCCGGGACAGAGCTAACTATGGCTACACCTTC. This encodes CASSLGRDRANYGYTF.

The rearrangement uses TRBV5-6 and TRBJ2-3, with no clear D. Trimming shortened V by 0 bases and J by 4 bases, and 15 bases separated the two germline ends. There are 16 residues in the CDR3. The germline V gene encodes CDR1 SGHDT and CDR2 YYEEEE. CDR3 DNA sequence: TGTGCCAGCAGCTTGGGGAATGGGCCAGTCGCAGATACGCAGTATTTT. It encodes CASSLGNGPVADTQYF.

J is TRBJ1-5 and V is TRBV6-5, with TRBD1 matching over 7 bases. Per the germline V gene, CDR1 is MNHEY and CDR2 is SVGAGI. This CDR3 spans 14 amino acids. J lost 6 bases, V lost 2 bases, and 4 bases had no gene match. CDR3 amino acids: CASSYTGESQPQHF. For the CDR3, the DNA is TGTGCCAGCAGTTACACAGGGGAAAGTCAGCCCCAGCATTTT.

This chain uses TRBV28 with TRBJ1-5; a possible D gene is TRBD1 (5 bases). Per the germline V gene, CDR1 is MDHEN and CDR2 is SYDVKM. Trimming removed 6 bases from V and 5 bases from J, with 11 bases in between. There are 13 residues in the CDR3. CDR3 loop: CASRGRGYQPQHF. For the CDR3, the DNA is TGTGCCAGCAGGGGAAGGGGATATCAGCCCCAGCATTTT.

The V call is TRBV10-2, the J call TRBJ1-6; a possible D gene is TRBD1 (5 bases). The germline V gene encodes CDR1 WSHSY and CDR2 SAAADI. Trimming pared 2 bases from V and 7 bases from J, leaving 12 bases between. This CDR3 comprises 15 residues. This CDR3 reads CASSEIPGWNSPLHF. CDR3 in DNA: TGCGCCAGCAGTGAGATTCCAGGGTGGAATTCACCCCTCCACTTT.

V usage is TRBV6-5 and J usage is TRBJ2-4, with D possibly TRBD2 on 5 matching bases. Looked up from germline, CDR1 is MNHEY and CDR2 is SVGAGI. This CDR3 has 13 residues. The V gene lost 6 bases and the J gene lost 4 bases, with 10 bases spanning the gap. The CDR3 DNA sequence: TGTGCCAGCAGCCGGGGAGTAAAAAACATTCAGTACTTC. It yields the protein CASSRGVKNIQYF.

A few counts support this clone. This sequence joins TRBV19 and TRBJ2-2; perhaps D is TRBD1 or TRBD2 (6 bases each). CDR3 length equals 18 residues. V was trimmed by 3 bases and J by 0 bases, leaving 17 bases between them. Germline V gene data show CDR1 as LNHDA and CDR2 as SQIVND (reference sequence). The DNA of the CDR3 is TGTGCCAGTAGTATCCTGCGGGGACAACAGGCGAACACCGGGGAGCTGTTTTTT. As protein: CASSILRGQQANTGELFF.

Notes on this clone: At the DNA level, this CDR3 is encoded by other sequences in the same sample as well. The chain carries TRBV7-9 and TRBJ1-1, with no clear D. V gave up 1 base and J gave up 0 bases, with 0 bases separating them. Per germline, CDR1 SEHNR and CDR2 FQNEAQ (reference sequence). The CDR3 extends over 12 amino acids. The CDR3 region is CASSLVNTEAFF. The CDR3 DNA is TGTGCCAGCAGCTTAGTGAACACTGAAGCTTTCTTT.

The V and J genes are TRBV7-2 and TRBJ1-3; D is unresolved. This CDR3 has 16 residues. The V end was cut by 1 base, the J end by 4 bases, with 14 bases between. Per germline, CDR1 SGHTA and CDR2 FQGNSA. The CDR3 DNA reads TGTGCCAGCAGCTTAGGACCCATGAGGGCCGGAAACACCATATATTTT. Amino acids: CASSLGPMRAGNTIYF. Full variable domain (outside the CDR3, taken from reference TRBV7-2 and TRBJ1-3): GAGVSQSPSNKVTEKGKDVELRCDPISGHTALYWYRQSLGQGLEFLIYFQGNSAPDKSGLPSDRFSAERTGGSVSTLTIQRTQQEDSAVYLCASSLGPMRAGNTIYFGEGSWLTVV.

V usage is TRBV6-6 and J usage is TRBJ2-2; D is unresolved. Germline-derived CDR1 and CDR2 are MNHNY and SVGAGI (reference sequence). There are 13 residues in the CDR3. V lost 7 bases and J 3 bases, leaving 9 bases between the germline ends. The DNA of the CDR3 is TGTGCCAGCAAGAGGTTCGACACCGGGGAGCTGTTTTTT. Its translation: CASKRFDTGELFF.

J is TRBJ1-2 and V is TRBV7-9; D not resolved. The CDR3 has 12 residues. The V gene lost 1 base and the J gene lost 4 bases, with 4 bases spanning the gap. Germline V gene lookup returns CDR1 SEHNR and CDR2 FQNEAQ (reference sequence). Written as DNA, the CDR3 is TGTGCCAGCAGCTTAGAAGGCTATGGCTACACCTTC. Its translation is CASSLEGYGYTF.

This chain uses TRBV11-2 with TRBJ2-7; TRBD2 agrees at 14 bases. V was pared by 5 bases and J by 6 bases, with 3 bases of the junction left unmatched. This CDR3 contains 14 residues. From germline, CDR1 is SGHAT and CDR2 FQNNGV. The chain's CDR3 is CASSAGLAGGEQYF. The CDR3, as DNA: TGTGCCAGCAGCGCCGGACTAGCGGGAGGCGAGCAGTACTTC.

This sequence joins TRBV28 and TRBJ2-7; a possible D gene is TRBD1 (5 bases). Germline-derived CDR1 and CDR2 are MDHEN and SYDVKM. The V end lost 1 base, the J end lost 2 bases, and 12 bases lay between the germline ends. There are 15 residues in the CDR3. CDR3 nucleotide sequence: TGTGCCAGCAGTTTATCGGTCAGGGTTCCCTACGAGCAGTACTTC. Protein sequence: CASSLSVRVPYEQYF.

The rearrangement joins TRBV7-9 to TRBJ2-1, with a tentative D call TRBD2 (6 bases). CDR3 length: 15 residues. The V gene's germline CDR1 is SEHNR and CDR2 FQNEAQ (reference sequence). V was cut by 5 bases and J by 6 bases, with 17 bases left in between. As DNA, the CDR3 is TGTGCCAGCAGCGAAGCGGGCCGTTGGGCCAATGAGCAGTTCTTC. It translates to CASSEAGRWANEQFF.

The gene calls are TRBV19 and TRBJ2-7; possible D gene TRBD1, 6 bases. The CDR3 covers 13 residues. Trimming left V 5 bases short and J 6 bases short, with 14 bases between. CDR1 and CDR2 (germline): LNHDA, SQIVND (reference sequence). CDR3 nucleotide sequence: TGTGCCAGTAGTGAGATACAGGGCTCCGAGCAGTACTTC. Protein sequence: CASSEIQGSEQYF.

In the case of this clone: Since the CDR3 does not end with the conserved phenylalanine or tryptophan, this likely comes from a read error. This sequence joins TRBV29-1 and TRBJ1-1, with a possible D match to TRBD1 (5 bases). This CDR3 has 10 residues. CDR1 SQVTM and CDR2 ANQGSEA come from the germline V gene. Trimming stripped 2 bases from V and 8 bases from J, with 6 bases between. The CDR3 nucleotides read TGCAGCGTTGAACAGGGCGAAGCTTTCCTT. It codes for CSVEQGEAFL.

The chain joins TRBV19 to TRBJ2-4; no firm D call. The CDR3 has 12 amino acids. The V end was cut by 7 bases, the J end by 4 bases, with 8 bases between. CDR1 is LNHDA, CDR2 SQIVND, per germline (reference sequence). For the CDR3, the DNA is TGTGCCAGTATAGGCAGAAAAAACATTCAGTACTTC. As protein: CASIGRKNIQYF.